Presented here are 19 T cell receptor beta chains from one specimen sequenced in a study of identical twins. A single record per CDR3 protein comes from TCRdb applying MiXCR to the 5' RACE reads. The table includes some 560,000 distinct CDR3 sequences, approximately 9.6% detected once. These same records also appear under a second study, on yellow fever vaccine responses in identical twins.

The material sequenced was PBMCs. These receptors were collected from a woman between 18 and 29 years old in good health.

The sample holds a few counts of this clonotype. The J gene is TRBJ2-6, the V gene TRBV11-2; 9 positions agree with TRBD1. The CDR3 has 15 amino acids. The junction had 3 bases not matched to a gene; V was cut back by 5 bases and J by 4 bases. Germline assignment: CDR1 SGHAT and CDR2 FQNNGV. The CDR3 protein is CASSQTGGGANVLTF. CDR3 in DNA: TGTGCCAGCAGCCAGACAGGGGGGGGGGCCAACGTCCTGACTTTC.

The V and J genes are TRBV28 and TRBJ2-3, with D unclear. This CDR3 is 12 amino acids long. Germline V gene lookup returns CDR1 MDHEN and CDR2 SYDVKM. The germline V and J ends were trimmed by 5 bases and 8 bases, with 11 bases remaining between them. CDR3 sequence: CASSLERGTQYF. Here the CDR3 DNA reads TGTGCCAGCAGTCTGGAGCGAGGTACGCAGTATTTT. The full variable domain, rest sourced from reference TRBV28 and TRBJ2-3, is DVKVTQSSRYLVKRTGEKVFLECVQDMDHENMFWYRQDPGLGLRLIYFSYDVKMKEKGDIPEGYSVSREKKERFSLILESASTNQTSMYLCASSLERGTQYFGPGTRLTVL.

This clonotype was detected only a few times. CDR3 DNA sequence: TGCAGCGTTGCTGAGCACAATGAGCAGTTCTTC. Encoded protein: CSVAEHNEQFF. The chain uses TRBV29-1 and TRBJ2-1; D gene unclear. The CDR3 has 11 residues. Germline V CDR1 and CDR2: SQVTM, ANQGSEA. Trimming removed 4 bases from V and 5 bases from J, with 6 bases in between.

The chain carries TRBV20-1 and TRBJ2-2; TRBD2 agrees at 7 bases. The germline V gene has CDR1 DFQATT and CDR2 SNEGSKA (reference sequence). The CDR3 sequence is 14 residues long. The ends lost 6 bases at V and 0 bases at J; junction bases unmatched: 4. The CDR3 loop reads CSAISGPNTGELFF. The CDR3 nucleotides are TGCAGTGCCATTAGCGGGCCGAACACCGGGGAGCTGTTTTTT.

This clonotype was seen ten or more times. The chain couples TRBV19 to TRBJ2-1; D gene uncertain. The CDR3 sequence is 14 residues long. CDR1 LNHDA and CDR2 SQIVND come from the germline V gene (reference sequence). V was trimmed by 7 bases and J by 0 bases, leaving 10 bases between them. The DNA of the CDR3 is TGTGCCAGTAATGAACAAAGCTCCTACAATGAGCAGTTCTTC. This sequence encodes CASNEQSSYNEQFF.

This clonotype was counted ten times or more. The chain joins TRBV11-2 to TRBJ2-5; 9 bases map to TRBD2. V shed 0 bases, J shed 4 bases, and the junction held 9 bases outside the gene matches. Germline V gene data show CDR1 as SGHAT and CDR2 as FQNNGV. The CDR3 length is 17 residues. For the CDR3, the DNA is TGTGCCAGCAGCTTAGATTGGCGGGAGGGGGGCTTAGAGACCCAGTACTTC. This translates into CASSLDWREGGLETQYF.

The table lists this clonotype with many counts. The chain carries TRBV7-2 and TRBJ2-7, with D maybe TRBD1 (5 bases). V was cut by 3 bases and J by 3 bases, with 9 bases left in between. Germline values: CDR1 SGHTA, CDR2 FQGNSA. This CDR3 has 13 residues. The CDR3 DNA follows: TGTGCCAGCAGCTTGGAGCAGGGCTACGAGCAGTACTTC. It translates to CASSLEQGYEQYF.

This sequence joins TRBV2 and TRBJ2-1; 7 nucleotides match TRBD2. Trimming cost V 3 bases and J 3 bases; bases outside gene matches: 2. The length of the CDR3 is 14 residues. In germline, CDR1 is SNHLY, CDR2 FYNNEI. CDR3 nucleotide sequence: TGTGCCAGCAGTGAGCCGGGAGGCTACAATGAGCAGTTCTTC. Protein: CASSEPGGYNEQFF.

The rearrangement joins TRBV20-1 to TRBJ2-3; 7 bases match TRBD1. From germline, CDR1 is DFQATT and CDR2 SNEGSKA (reference sequence). CDR3 length: 15 amino acids. J was trimmed by 1 base and V by 2 bases; bases with no gene match: 6. CDR3 nucleotide sequence: TGCAGTGCTAGAAGTTACAGGGGAGGCACAGATACGCAGTATTTT. It translates to CSARSYRGGTDTQYF.

This clonotype has at least ten counts. The chain uses TRBV7-3 and TRBJ2-2; TRBD1 is a possible D gene (6 bases). The CDR3 contains 17 residues. Germline V gene data show CDR1 as SGHTA and CDR2 as FQGTGA. V dropped 0 bases and J dropped 0 bases, with 11 bases sitting between them. As DNA, the CDR3 is TGTGCCAGCAGCTTAACAGTAGGGGGAGCGAACACCGGGGAGCTGTTTTTT. Translating it yields CASSLTVGGANTGELFF.

This clonotype was seen a handful of times. This rearrangement joins TRBV5-6 to TRBJ2-2; D perhaps matches TRBD1 (6 bases). CDR1 and CDR2 (germline): SGHDT, YYEEEE. The V end lost 4 bases, the J end lost 4 bases, and 14 bases lay between the germline ends. The CDR3 is made up of 15 amino acids. CDR3 in DNA: TGTGCCAGCAGCCTAACGAGGGGGTTCACCGGGGAGCTGTTTTTT. The encoded protein is CASSLTRGFTGELFF.

This clonotype showed up just a few times. The chain has TRBV6-2 or TRBV6-3 and TRBJ2-7, with D hard to call. The CDR3 is made up of 14 amino acids. V lost 2 bases to trimming and J lost 2 bases, with 10 bases between them. Germline CDR1 reads MNHEY; CDR2 reads SVGEGT. DNA of the CDR3: TGTGCCAGCAGTTACCTTGAGAGAACCTACGAGCAGTACTTC. It translates to CASSYLERTYEQYF.

This clonotype was detected many times. The genes are TRBV12-3 or TRBV12-4 and TRBJ2-5, with 10 bases identical to TRBD2. The CDR3 extends over 14 amino acids. V lost 5 bases and J lost 4; bases outside the gene matches: 4. The CDR3 spells CASSRLAGRETQYF. The CDR3 DNA is TGTGCCAGCAGTCGACTAGCGGGTCGAGAGACCCAGTACTTC.

This clonotype has only a few counts. CDR3 nucleotides: TGTGCCAGCAGCCAAGGATCGGTCGGGTACGCAGATACGCAGTATTTT. Its translation: CASSQGSVGYADTQYF. The J gene is TRBJ2-3, the V gene TRBV4-2; D is unclear. This CDR3 comprises 16 residues. CDR1 LGHNA and CDR2 YNFKEQ come from the germline V gene. V was cut by 1 base and J by 4 bases, with 15 bases left in between.

J is TRBJ2-2 and V is TRBV6-5; possibly TRBD1 or TRBD2 for D (5 bases each). Germline V gene data show CDR1 as MNHEY and CDR2 as SVGAGI. CDR3 length: 12 amino acids. V was shortened by 6 bases and J by 6 bases, with 8 bases between the two germline ends. The CDR3: CASSRDAGELFF. CDR3 bases: TGTGCCAGCAGCAGGGACGCCGGGGAGCTGTTTTTT.

This clonotype was recorded at least ten times. The gene calls are TRBV5-1 and TRBJ2-3, with D perhaps TRBD1 (5 bases). The germline V gene has CDR1 SGHRS and CDR2 YFSETQ. The CDR3 length is 15 residues. Trimming shortened V by 5 bases and J by 0 bases, and 13 bases separated the two germline ends. This CDR3 is CASSTDRTSTDTQYF. The DNA of the CDR3 is TGCGCCAGCAGTACCGACAGAACTAGCACAGATACGCAGTATTTT.

This clonotype was found many times. The chain joins TRBV7-9 to TRBJ1-2, with D perhaps TRBD1 (5 bases). Germline V gene lookup returns CDR1 SEHNR and CDR2 FQNEAQ (reference sequence). The CDR3 has 16 residues. Trimming shortened V by 5 bases and J by 0 bases, and 16 bases separated the two germline ends. CDR3 region: CASSTRVEGTNYGYTF. The CDR3 nucleotides are TGTGCCAGCAGCACCCGGGTAGAGGGGACTAACTATGGCTACACCTTC.

The chain is built from TRBV7-9 and TRBJ2-7; the D gene is possibly TRBD2 (6 bases). The CDR3 is 16 amino acids. Germline CDR1 is SEHNR and CDR2 is FQNEAQ (reference sequence). V shed 4 bases and J shed 0 bases, with 16 bases lying between them. The CDR3 sequence: CASSSKTGTGSYEQYF. As DNA, the CDR3 is TGTGCCAGCAGCTCTAAGACCGGGACTGGCTCCTACGAGCAGTACTTC.

This chain links TRBV5-6 with TRBJ2-5; no reliable D call. V was clipped by 9 bases and J by 5 bases, with 14 bases between them. This CDR3 is built from 12 residues. CDR1 and CDR2 (germline): SGHDT, YYEEEE. CDR3 sequence: CAMGPVPETQYF. DNA for the CDR3: TGTGCCATGGGCCCCGTGCCTGAGACCCAGTACTTC.